Below, 29 T cell receptor beta chains from the same sample are listed, as sequenced in a study of radiotherapy plus CTLA-4 blockade in lung cancer. The data were produced by immunoSEQ multiplex PCR, yet TCRdb's version contains in-frame clones alone and is incomplete. In the table there are some 110,000 clones, 75% to 80% of which are singletons. The material sequenced was peripheral blood, taken from a patient treated with radiotherapy plus ipilimumab. Every receptor here comes from a human donor with non-small cell lung cancer who had a partial response to radiotherapy plus ipilimumab.

The chain carries TRBV27 and TRBJ2-1; TRBD2 matches at 10 bases. This CDR3 spans 18 amino acids. Losses at the gene ends were 5 bases for V and 4 bases for J; bases not matched to a gene: 14. Per the germline V gene, CDR1 is MNHEY and CDR2 is SMNVEV (reference sequence). The CDR3 reads CASSLRPYSGRGYNEQFF. For the CDR3, the DNA is TGTGCCAGCAGTCTACGACCATACAGCGGGAGGGGGTACAATGAGCAGTTCTTC.

The chain is built from TRBV5-5 and TRBJ2-3, with a weak D call TRBD2 (6 bases). Germline V gene lookup returns CDR1 SGHKS and CDR2 YYEKEE (reference sequence). Trimming shortened V by 1 base and J by 4 bases, and 10 bases separated the two germline ends. The CDR3 extends over 14 amino acids. In DNA form, the CDR3 reads TGTGCCAGCAGCTTGAGGTGGGGGGCAGATACGCAGTATTTT. Protein product: CASSLRWGADTQYF.

V is TRBV5-5 and J is TRBJ1-2; 8 bases map to TRBD1. The CDR3 length is 15 residues. The trim removed 3 bases at V and 3 bases at J, leaving 7 bases unmatched. Germline CDR1 is SGHKS and CDR2 is YYEKEE (reference sequence). In DNA form, the CDR3 reads TGTGCCAGCAGCTCACGCCCAGGGGGCGACTATGGCTACACCTTC. It codes for CASSSRPGGDYGYTF. The full variable domain, with the rest looked up from reference TRBV5-5 and TRBJ1-2, is DAGVTQSPTHLIKTRGQQVTLRCSPISGHKSVSWYQQVLGQGPQFIFQYYEKEERGRGNFPDRFSARQFPNYSSELNVNALLLGDSALYLCASSSRPGGDYGYTFGSGTRLTVV.

The rearrangement links TRBV7-8 to TRBJ2-5; a weak D match, TRBD2 (5 bases). Trimming pared 1 base from V and 2 bases from J, leaving 14 bases between. The CDR3 length is 16 residues. Germline V gene data show CDR1 as SGHVS and CDR2 as FQNEAQ. The chain's CDR3 is CASSLVRGHTQETQYF. DNA of the CDR3: TGTGCCAGCAGCTTAGTTCGGGGTCATACGCAAGAGACCCAGTACTTC.

The CDR3 region is CASSPGTLNNEQFF. The CDR3 DNA reads as TGTGCCAGCAGCCCAGGGACATTAAACAATGAGCAGTTCTTC. The J gene is TRBJ2-1, the V gene TRBV7-2, with TRBD1 as a possible D gene (6 bases). The CDR3 consists of 14 residues. Germline V gene lookup returns CDR1 SGHTA and CDR2 FQGNSA. V was shortened by 5 bases and J by 5 bases, with 13 bases between the two germline ends.

This clone was seen ten or more times. Other DNA sequences in this specimen translate into the identical CDR3. V usage is TRBV4-2 and J usage is TRBJ1-2; D gene ambiguous. The CDR3 spans 15 residues. V dropped 2 bases and J dropped 0 bases, with 10 bases sitting between them. Germline lookup yields CDR1 LGHNA and CDR2 YNFKEQ. This CDR3 reads CASSQPDTTNYGYTF. For the CDR3, the DNA is TGTGCCAGCAGCCAACCAGACACGACTAACTATGGCTACACCTTC.

The J gene is TRBJ2-2, the V gene TRBV19, with 11 nucleotides matching TRBD1. In germline, CDR1 is LNHDA, CDR2 SQIVND (reference sequence). This CDR3 region has 14 residues. Germline trimming cut 6 bases from V and 5 bases from J; bases unmatched to any gene: 2. CDR3 loop: CASSRDRGTGELFF. The CDR3 DNA reads TGTGCCAGTAGCCGGGACAGGGGGACCGGGGAGCTGTTTTTT.

The count of this clone is one. The CDR3, as DNA: TGTGCCAGCAGTGTGACAGGGACTGAAGCTTTCTTT. As protein: CASSVTGTEAFF. The chain carries TRBV28 and TRBJ1-1; 7 bases are shared with TRBD1. The trim removed 5 bases at V and 5 bases at J, leaving 2 bases unmatched. Germline V CDR1 and CDR2: MDHEN, SYDVKM. This CDR3 has 12 amino acids.

This chain joins TRBV30 and TRBJ2-7; D possibly corresponds to TRBD1 (5 bases). V was clipped by 1 base and J by 0 bases, with 16 bases between them. The germline gives CDR1 GTSNPN, CDR2 SVGIG (reference sequence). This CDR3 region has 16 residues. Here the CDR3 reads CAWSDRQLPSSYEQYV. CDR3 bases: TGTGCCTGGAGTGATCGACAGCTACCAAGCTCCTACGAGCAGTACGTC.

The V call is TRBV19, the J call TRBJ2-2, with 8 nucleotides matching TRBD1. After removal of 6 bases from V and 5 bases from J, the junction contained 5 bases not matched to a gene. Germline V gives CDR1 LNHDA, CDR2 SQIVND (reference sequence). The CDR3 is 14 amino acids. The CDR3 DNA is TGTGCCAGTAGATTACAGGGGGGTACCGGGGAGCTGTTTTTT. This sequence encodes CASRLQGGTGELFF.

The DNA of the CDR3 is TGCGCCAGCAGCTGTTGGACAGCCACCTCTGGGGCCAACGTCCTGACTTTC. Its translation is CASSCWTATSGANVLTF. The rearrangement uses TRBV5-1 and TRBJ2-6; a possible D gene is TRBD1 (6 bases). Trimming pared 3 bases from V and 0 bases from J, leaving 13 bases between. Germline V CDR1 and CDR2: SGHRS, YFSETQ. The CDR3 is 17 amino acids.

The CDR3 DNA reads as TGTGCCAGTAGTACCCGCAGACAGGGGGCGCGGAACACTGAAGCTTTCTTT. It is translated as CASSTRRQGARNTEAFF. The chain joins TRBV19 to TRBJ1-1, with TRBD1 matching over 10 bases. Germline V gives CDR1 LNHDA, CDR2 SQIVND (reference sequence). V dropped 4 bases and J dropped 1; count of bases not matched to a gene: 9. This CDR3 spans 17 amino acids.

This sequence joins TRBV5-1 and TRBJ2-5, with D perhaps matching TRBD2 (5 bases). In germline, CDR1 is SGHRS, CDR2 YFSETQ. V lost 1 base to trimming and J lost 5 bases, with 18 bases between them. CDR3 length equals 16 residues. CDR3 in DNA: TGCGCCAGCAGCTTGAACGGGAATACCCCCGCCGAGACCCAGTACTTC. It yields the protein CASSLNGNTPAETQYF.

This clone has just one count. J is TRBJ1-2 and V is TRBV7-9, with D possibly TRBD1 on 6 matching bases. This CDR3 is 12 amino acids long. Germline V gene sequence: CDR1 SEHNR, CDR2 FQNEAQ (reference sequence). Trimming cost V 5 bases and J 6 bases, with 10 bases left between them. The CDR3 nucleotides read TGTGCCAGCAGCCCTCAGGGGAATGGCTACACCTTC. This sequence encodes CASSPQGNGYTF. Drawing the rest from reference TRBV7-9 and TRBJ1-2, the complete variable domain is DTGVSQNPRHKITKRGQNVTFRCDPISEHNRLYWYRQTLGQGPEFLTYFQNEAQLEKSRLLSDRFSAERPKGSFSTLEIQRTEQGDSAMYLCASSPQGNGYTFGSGTRLTVV.

The chain links TRBV18 to TRBJ1-5; no clear D gene. CDR1 and CDR2 (germline): KGHSH, LQKENI. Deletions cut 8 bases from V and 0 bases from J, with 5 bases between. The CDR3 contains 12 residues. The CDR3 region is CASRDSNQPQHF. Here the CDR3 DNA reads TGTGCCAGCCGCGATAGCAATCAGCCCCAGCATTTT.

This clone has just a few counts. The chain employs TRBV20-1 and TRBJ1-3, with TRBD1 as a possible D gene (5 bases). V lost 3 bases, J lost 12 bases, and 12 bases lay in between. The CDR3 length is 11 residues. The V gene's germline CDR1 is DFQATT and CDR2 SNEGSKA (reference sequence). CDR3 amino acids: CSARKDTGIYF. The CDR3 coding sequence is TGCAGTGCTAGGAAGGACACCGGCATATATTTT.

The V gene is TRBV19, the J gene TRBJ1-1, with unresolved D. Germline CDR1 is LNHDA and CDR2 is SQIVND (reference sequence). The CDR3 spans 14 residues. V was clipped by 10 bases and J by 4 bases, with 19 bases between them. The CDR3 loop reads CATSRMTLSTEAFF. CDR3 bases: TGTGCCACCTCCAGGATGACCCTTTCCACTGAAGCTTTCTTT. The complete variable domain, with remaining parts taken from reference TRBV19 and TRBJ1-1, reads DGGITQSPKYLFRKEGQNVTLSCEQNLNHDAMYWYRQDPGQGLRLIYYSQIVNDFQKGDIAEGYSVSREKKESFPLTVTSAQKNPTAFYLCATSRMTLSTEAFFGQGTRLTVV.

This clone came up once. The J gene is TRBJ2-3, the V gene TRBV5-1; the D gene is possibly TRBD2 (7 bases). Germline values: CDR1 SGHRS, CDR2 YFSETQ. V was pared by 0 bases and J by 4 bases, with 12 bases between. The CDR3 sequence is 15 residues long. The CDR3 loop is CASSLEGGKADTQYF. The CDR3 DNA reads TGCGCCAGCAGCTTGGAGGGGGGGAAGGCAGATACGCAGTATTTT.

The gene calls are TRBV27 and TRBJ2-1, with D possibly matching TRBD2 (5 bases). This CDR3 is built from 11 residues. CDR1 and CDR2 from the germline V gene are MNHEY and SMNVEV (reference sequence). V lost 5 bases and J lost 10, with 9 bases in between. CDR3 nucleotides: TGTGCCAGCAGTGGAGGTTACGAGCAGTTCTTC. It codes for CASSGGYEQFF.

The V call is TRBV30, the J call TRBJ1-2, with a possible D match to TRBD1 (5 bases). The CDR3 sequence is 15 residues long. The germline V gene has CDR1 GTSNPN and CDR2 SVGIG (reference sequence). V lost 1 base to trimming and J lost 10 bases, with 22 bases between them. This chain's CDR3 is CAWSAFSSGYQAYTF. The CDR3 DNA sequence: TGTGCCTGGAGTGCCTTCTCATCAGGGTACCAGGCCTACACCTTC. Full variable domain (rest looked up from reference TRBV30 and TRBJ1-2): SQTIHQWPATLVQPVGSPLSLECTVEGTSNPNLYWYRQAAGRGLQLLFYSVGIGQISSEVPQNLSASRPQDRQFILSSKKLLLSDSGFYLCAWSAFSSGYQAYTFGSGTRLTVV.

V gene TRBV5-1 combines with J gene TRBJ1-1, with D uncertain. The CDR3 loop spans 13 amino acids. V lost 2 bases and J lost 5, with 10 bases in between. From germline, CDR1 is SGHRS and CDR2 YFSETQ. The CDR3, as DNA: TGCGCCAGCAGCTTTGGACGGGGAACTGAAGCTTTCTTT. Translated: CASSFGRGTEAFF.

CDR3 sequence (DNA): TGTGCCAGCAGCTTAGTATCCGAGCAGTACTTC. Translating gives CASSLVSEQYF. The chain links TRBV7-6 to TRBJ2-7; D remains unclear. V was trimmed by 1 base and J by 6 bases, leaving 4 bases between them. CDR1 and CDR2 (germline): SGHVS, FNYEAQ. CDR3 length: 11 residues.

The chain joins TRBV9 to TRBJ1-1; D is undetermined. Germline V gene sequence: CDR1 SGDLS, CDR2 YYNGEE. This CDR3 comprises 16 residues. V lost 0 bases and J 5 bases, leaving 17 bases between the germline ends. CDR3 coding DNA: TGTGCCAGCAGCGTAGTCCCGGCGGTAGGAGGTACTGAAGCTTTCTTT. Encoded protein: CASSVVPAVGGTEAFF. The whole variable domain, remainder taken from reference TRBV9 and TRBJ1-1, is DSGVTQTPKHLITATGQRVTLRCSPRSGDLSVYWYQQSLDQGLQFLIQYYNGEERAKGNILERFSAQQFPDLHSELNLSSLELGDSALYFCASSVVPAVGGTEAFFGQGTRLTVV.

This clone has just one count. The chain carries TRBV7-3 and TRBJ2-3, with D possibly being TRBD2 (6 bases). The CDR3 extends over 13 amino acids. Germline V gene sequence: CDR1 SGHTA, CDR2 FQGTGA. V was pared by 5 bases and J by 6 bases, with 12 bases between. The chain's CDR3 is CASSARRGDTQYF. The CDR3 DNA is TGTGCCAGCAGCGCCCGGAGGGGCGATACGCAGTATTTT.

The chain recombines TRBV18 with TRBJ1-4; unclear D gene. The CDR3 is 14 amino acids. Trimming left V 6 bases short and J 8 bases short, with 16 bases between. CDR1 and CDR2 (germline): KGHSH, LQKENI. The CDR3 DNA follows: TGTGCCAGCTCCCCGATAGAGGGAGTAGAAAAACTGTTTTTT. Amino acid sequence: CASSPIEGVEKLFF. The full variable domain, completed using reference TRBV18 and TRBJ1-4, is NAGVMQNPRHLVRRRGQEARLRCSPMKGHSHVYWYRQLPEEGLKFMVYLQKENIIDESGMPKERFSAEFPKEGPSILRIQQVVRGDSAAYFCASSPIEGVEKLFFGSGTQLSVL.

A note on this clone: Distinct nucleotide sequences in the sample also encode this CDR3. The rearrangement uses TRBV28 and TRBJ1-5; a possible D gene is TRBD1 (5 bases). The CDR3 spans 14 residues. Trimming pared 7 bases from V and 4 bases from J, leaving 14 bases between. In germline, CDR1 is MDHEN, CDR2 SYDVKM. The CDR3 reads CASNEGTANQPQHF. The CDR3 nucleotides read TGTGCCAGCAACGAAGGGACTGCTAATCAGCCCCAGCATTTT.

The chain uses TRBV27 and TRBJ2-2, with TRBD1 matching over 7 bases. The V and J ends lost 6 bases and 5 bases, in that order; junction bases with no gene match: 3. The CDR3 covers 13 residues. CDR1 and CDR2 (germline): MNHEY, SMNVEV (reference sequence). This chain's CDR3 is CASRTGWTGELFF. The DNA of the CDR3 is TGTGCCAGCAGGACAGGGTGGACCGGGGAGCTGTTTTTT.

The rearrangement links TRBV28 to TRBJ1-6, with D unclear. The germline V gene has CDR1 MDHEN and CDR2 SYDVKM. This CDR3 is 16 amino acids long. V lost 3 bases to trimming and J lost 0 bases, with 9 bases between them. This CDR3 reads CASSLYRFSYNSPLHF. The DNA of the CDR3 is TGTGCCAGCAGTTTGTATCGGTTCTCCTATAATTCACCCCTCCACTTT.

The chain uses TRBV9 and TRBJ2-7, with 10 bases matching TRBD2. The CDR3 is made up of 15 amino acids. V was clipped by 6 bases and J by 4 bases; unmatched bases: 10. Germline V gene sequence: CDR1 SGDLS, CDR2 YYNGEE. The CDR3 protein is CASIIVTSGKYEQYV. The CDR3 DNA reads TGTGCCAGCATCATCGTCACTAGCGGGAAGTACGAGCAGTACGTC.